This T cell receptor beta chain was captured by sequencing in a study of tumor-infiltrating lymphocytes in primary liver carcinoma. The tissue used was unsorted bulk material of about 19-33 mg. RNA and DNA were co-extracted from it with the AllPrep DNA/RNA mini kit. Making TCR beta cDNA involved around 510 ng total RNA and a constant-region primer. It was through three nested multiplex PCR rounds of slightly modified ARM-PCR that TCR beta libraries arose. The opening two PCR rounds, about 10 cycles each, paired TRBV1-TRBV30 forward primers with a C-beta reverse primer. TCRdb ran MiXCR on the multiplex PCR reads and lists one entry per CDR3 protein. The data show 95,000 to 150,000 distinct CDR3 sequences, 64% seen once. This CDR3 region has 14 residues. Unmatched junction bases numbered 5, after V lost 2 bases and J lost 5 bases.

Sample: liver tumor tissue from sampling region 3. The subset denotes: tumor region T3, left-lateral pole. The rearrangement uses TRBV12-3 or TRBV12-4 and TRBJ2-7; 8 nucleotides match TRBD2. The receptor comes from a woman aged 55-70 years with primary liver carcinoma and hepatitis B virus infection. The chain's CDR3 is CASSLPGGGDEQYF. For the CDR3, the DNA is TGTGCCAGCAGTTTACCGGGGGGGGGCGACGAGCAGTACTTC.